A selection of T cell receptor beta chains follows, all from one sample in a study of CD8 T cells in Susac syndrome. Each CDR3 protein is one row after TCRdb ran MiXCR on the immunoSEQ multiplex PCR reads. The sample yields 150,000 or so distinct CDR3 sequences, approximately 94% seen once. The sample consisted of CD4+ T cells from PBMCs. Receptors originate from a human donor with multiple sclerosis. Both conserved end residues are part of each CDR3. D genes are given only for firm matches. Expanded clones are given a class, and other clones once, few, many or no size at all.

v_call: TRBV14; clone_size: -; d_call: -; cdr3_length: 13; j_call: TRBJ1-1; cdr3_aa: CASSRGLRTEAFF; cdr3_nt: TGTGCCAGCAGCCGGGGGCTGAGAACTGAAGCTTTCTTT
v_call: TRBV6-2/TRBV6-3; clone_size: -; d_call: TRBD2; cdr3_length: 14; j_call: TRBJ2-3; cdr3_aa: CASKRLAGVNTQYF; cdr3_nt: TGTGCCAGCAAACGACTAGCGGGAGTAAATACGCAGTATTTT
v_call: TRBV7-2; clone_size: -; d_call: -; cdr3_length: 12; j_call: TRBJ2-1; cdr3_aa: CASSLYLDEQFF; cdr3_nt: TGTGCCAGCAGCTTATACTTGGATGAGCAGTTCTTC
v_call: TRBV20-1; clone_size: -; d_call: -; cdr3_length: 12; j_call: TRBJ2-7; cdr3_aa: CSVTADSYEQYF; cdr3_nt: TGCAGTGTAACGGCGGACTCCTACGAGCAGTACTTC
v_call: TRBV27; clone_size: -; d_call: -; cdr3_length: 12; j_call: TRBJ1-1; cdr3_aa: CASSTQNTEAFF; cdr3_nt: TGTGCCAGCAGTACTCAAAACACTGAAGCTTTCTTT
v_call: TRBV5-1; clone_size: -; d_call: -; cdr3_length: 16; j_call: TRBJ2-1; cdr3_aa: CASSSGTGRGYNEQFF; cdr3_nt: TGCGCCAGCAGCTCCGGCACAGGGAGAGGCTACAATGAGCAGTTCTTC
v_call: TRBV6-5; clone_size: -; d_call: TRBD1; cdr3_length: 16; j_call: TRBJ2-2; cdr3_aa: CASSYPGQGGTGELFF; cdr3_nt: TGTGCCAGCAGTTACCCCGGACAGGGGGGTACCGGGGAGCTGTTTTTT
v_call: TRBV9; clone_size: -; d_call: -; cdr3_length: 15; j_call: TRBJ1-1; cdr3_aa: CASSVDPSVGTEAFF; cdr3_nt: TGTGCCAGCAGCGTTGACCCGAGTGTGGGAACTGAAGCTTTCTTT
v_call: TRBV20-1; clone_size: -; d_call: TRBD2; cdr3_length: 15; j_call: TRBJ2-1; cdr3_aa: CSARAPQTSIDEQFF; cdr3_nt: TGCAGTGCTAGAGCCCCTCAGACTAGCATCGATGAGCAGTTCTTC
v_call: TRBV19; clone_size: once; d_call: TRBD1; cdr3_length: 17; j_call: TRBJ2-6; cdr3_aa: CASSRQGVSSGANVLTF; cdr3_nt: TGTGCCAGTAGTCGACAGGGGGTGAGCTCTGGGGCCAACGTCCTGACTTTC
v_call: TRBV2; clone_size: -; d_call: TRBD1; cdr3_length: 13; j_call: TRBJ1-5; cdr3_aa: CASSGQGVQPQHF; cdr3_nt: TGTGCCAGCAGCGGACAGGGAGTTCAGCCCCAGCATTTT
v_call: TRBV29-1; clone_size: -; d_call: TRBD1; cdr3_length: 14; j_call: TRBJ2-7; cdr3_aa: CSVARDRDVYEQYF; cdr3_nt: TGCAGCGTTGCCCGGGACAGGGACGTCTACGAGCAGTACTTC
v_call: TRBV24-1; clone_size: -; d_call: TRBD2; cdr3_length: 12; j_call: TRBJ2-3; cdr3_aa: CATRGGTDTQYF; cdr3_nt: TGTGCCACCAGGGGAGGGACAGATACGCAGTATTTT
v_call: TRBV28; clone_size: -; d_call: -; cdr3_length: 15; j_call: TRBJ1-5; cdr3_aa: CASSLEKGRGQPQHF; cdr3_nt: TGTGCCAGCAGTTTGGAAAAGGGACGGGGGCAGCCCCAGCATTTT
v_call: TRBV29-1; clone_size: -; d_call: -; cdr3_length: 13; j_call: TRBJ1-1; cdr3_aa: CSARPRQVTEAFF; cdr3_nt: TGCAGCGCCCGACCCAGACAGGTCACTGAAGCTTTCTTT
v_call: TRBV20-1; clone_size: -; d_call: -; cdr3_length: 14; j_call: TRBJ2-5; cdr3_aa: CSAMGGAGQETQYF; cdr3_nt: TGCAGTGCTATGGGTGGGGCGGGCCAAGAGACCCAGTACTTC
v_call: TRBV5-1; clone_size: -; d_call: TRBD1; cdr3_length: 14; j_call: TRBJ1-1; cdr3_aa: CASRGEGARTEAFF; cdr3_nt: TGCGCCAGCCGGGGGGAGGGGGCTAGGACTGAAGCTTTCTTT
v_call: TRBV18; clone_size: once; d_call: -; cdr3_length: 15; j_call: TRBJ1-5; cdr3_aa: CASSRMGSRDEPQHF; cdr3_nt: TGTGCCAGCTCTCGAATGGGCTCCAGGGATGAGCCCCAGCATTTT
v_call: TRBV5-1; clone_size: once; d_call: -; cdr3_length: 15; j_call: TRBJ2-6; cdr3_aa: CASSLALSGANVLTF; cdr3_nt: TGCGCCAGCAGCTTGGCCCTCTCTGGGGCCAACGTCCTGACTTTC
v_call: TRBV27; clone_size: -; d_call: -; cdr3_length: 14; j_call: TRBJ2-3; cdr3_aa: CASSPLFYTDTQYF; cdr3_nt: TGTGCCAGCAGTCCCCTGTTCTACACAGATACGCAGTATTTT
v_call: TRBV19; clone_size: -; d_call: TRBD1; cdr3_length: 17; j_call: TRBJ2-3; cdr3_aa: CASSKATGGASPDTQYF; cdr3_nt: TGTGCCAGTAGTAAAGCGACAGGGGGCGCTTCCCCAGATACGCAGTATTTT
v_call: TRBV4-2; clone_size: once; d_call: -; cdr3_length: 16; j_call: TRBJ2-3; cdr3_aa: CASSQGTADDTDTQYF; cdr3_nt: TGTGCCAGCAGCCAAGGCACGGCGGACGACACAGATACGCAGTATTTT
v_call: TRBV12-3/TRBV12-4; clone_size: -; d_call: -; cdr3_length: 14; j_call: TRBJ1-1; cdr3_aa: CASSLSTLNTEAFF; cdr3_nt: TGTGCCAGCAGTTTGAGTACCTTAAACACTGAAGCTTTCTTT
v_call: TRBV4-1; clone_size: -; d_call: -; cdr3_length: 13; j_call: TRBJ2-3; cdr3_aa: CASSQAGESTQYF; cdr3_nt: TGCGCCAGCAGCCAAGCGGGGGAGAGTACGCAGTATTTT
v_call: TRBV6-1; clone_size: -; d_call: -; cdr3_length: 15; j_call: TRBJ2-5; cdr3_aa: CASSEQTARDETQYF; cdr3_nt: TGTGCCAGCAGTGAACAAACCGCGCGGGATGAGACCCAGTACTTC
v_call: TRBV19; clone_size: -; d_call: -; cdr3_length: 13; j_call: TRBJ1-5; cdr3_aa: CASSAGINQPQHF; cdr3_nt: TGTGCCAGTAGCGCAGGCATCAATCAGCCCCAGCATTTT
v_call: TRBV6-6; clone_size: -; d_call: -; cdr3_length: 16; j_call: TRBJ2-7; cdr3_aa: CASSSGGGQGHYEQYF; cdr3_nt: TGTGCCAGCAGTTCGGGGGGCGGACAGGGCCACTACGAGCAGTACTTC
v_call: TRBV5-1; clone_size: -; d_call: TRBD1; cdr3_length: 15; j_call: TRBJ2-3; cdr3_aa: CASSPGTASTDTQYF; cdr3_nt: TGCGCCAGCAGCCCCGGGACAGCTAGCACAGATACGCAGTATTTT
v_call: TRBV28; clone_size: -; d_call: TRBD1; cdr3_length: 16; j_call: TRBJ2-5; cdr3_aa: CASRRPGQGFYETQYF; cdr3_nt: TGTGCCAGCAGGCGACCGGGACAGGGGTTTTATGAGACCCAGTACTTC